Below are 4 T cell receptor beta chains sequenced from a single sample in a study of blood T cell repertoires in COVID-19. Assay used: immunoSEQ multiplex PCR; TCRdb lists only in-frame clones, some missing. The table includes about 150,000 clones, approximately 85% detected once. Sequencing was performed on peripheral blood. These receptors came from a man in his fifties or sixties with COVID-19, enrolled during active disease.

The chain carries TRBV6-2 or TRBV6-3 and TRBJ1-5; D remains ambiguous. The CDR3 consists of 13 residues. Germline CDR1 MNHEY, CDR2 SVGEGT. Trimming left V 2 bases short and J 3 bases short, with 5 bases between. The CDR3 DNA follows: TGTGCCAGCAGTTACGCGGTCAATCAGCCCCAGCATTTT. Protein sequence: CASSYAVNQPQHF.

The V and J genes are TRBV27 and TRBJ2-7; weak D call: TRBD1 (6 bases). The CDR3 sequence is 15 residues long. V lost 8 bases and J lost 1, with 18 bases in between. Germline assignment: CDR1 MNHEY and CDR2 SMNVEV (reference sequence). CDR3 in DNA: TGTGCCAGCCGAAAGCCACAGGGACAATCCTACGAGCAGTACTTC. The encoded protein is CASRKPQGQSYEQYF.

The sample holds one count of this clone. The chain couples TRBV7-2 to TRBJ1-6; D is uncertain. V lost 1 base to trimming and J lost 9 bases, with 7 bases between them. This CDR3 is 13 amino acids long. Germline V gene data show CDR1 as SGHTA and CDR2 as FQGNSA. CDR3 nucleotide sequence: TGTGCCAGCAGCTTAGAAGAGTTTTCACCCCTCCACTTT. Translation: CASSLEEFSPLHF.

This clone appeared a few times. V is TRBV6-5 and J is TRBJ2-5; tentatively, D is TRBD1 (6 bases). CDR3 length equals 13 residues. CDR1 and CDR2 from the germline V gene are MNHEY and SVGAGI. Trimming took 8 bases from V and 5 from J, leaving 15 bases between them. The DNA for the CDR3 is TGTGCCAGCCAACAGGGTCTTGAGGAGACCCAGTACTTC. It translates to CASQQGLEETQYF.